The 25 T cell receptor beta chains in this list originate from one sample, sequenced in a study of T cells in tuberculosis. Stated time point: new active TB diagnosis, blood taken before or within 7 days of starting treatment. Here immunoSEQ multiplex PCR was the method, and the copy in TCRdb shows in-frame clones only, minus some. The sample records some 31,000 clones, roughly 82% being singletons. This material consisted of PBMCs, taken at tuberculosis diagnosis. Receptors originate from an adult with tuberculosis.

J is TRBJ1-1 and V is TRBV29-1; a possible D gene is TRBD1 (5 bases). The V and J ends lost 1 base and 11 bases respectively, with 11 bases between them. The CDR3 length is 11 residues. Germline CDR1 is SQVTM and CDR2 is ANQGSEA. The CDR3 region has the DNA TGCAGCGTTGAAGGGGGGGAGGGGGCTTTCTTT. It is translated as CSVEGGEGAFF.

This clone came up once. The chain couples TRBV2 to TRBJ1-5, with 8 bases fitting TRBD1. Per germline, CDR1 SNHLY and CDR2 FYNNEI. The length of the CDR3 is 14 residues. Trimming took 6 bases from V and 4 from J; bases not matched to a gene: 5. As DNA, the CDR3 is TGTGCCAGCAGCGCATACAGGGGGAATCAGCCCCAGCATTTT. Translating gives CASSAYRGNQPQHF.

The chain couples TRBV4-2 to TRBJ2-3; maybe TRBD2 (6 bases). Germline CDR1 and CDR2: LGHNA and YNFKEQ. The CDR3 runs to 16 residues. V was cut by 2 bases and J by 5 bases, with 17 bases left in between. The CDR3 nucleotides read TGTGCCAGCAGCCAAAGGTCCGGGAGCGAAAAAGATACGCAGTATTTT. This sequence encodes CASSQRSGSEKDTQYF.

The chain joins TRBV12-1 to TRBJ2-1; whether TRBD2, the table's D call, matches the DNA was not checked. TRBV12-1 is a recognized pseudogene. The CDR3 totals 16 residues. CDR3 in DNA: TGTGCCAGCAGCTTTGATCGCGGGAGGGCCTACAATGAGCAGTTCTTC. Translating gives CASSFDRGRAYNEQFF.

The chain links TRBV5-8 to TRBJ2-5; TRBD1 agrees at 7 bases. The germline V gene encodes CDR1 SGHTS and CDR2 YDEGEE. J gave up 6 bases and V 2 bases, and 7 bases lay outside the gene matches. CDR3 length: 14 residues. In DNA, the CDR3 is TGTGCCAGCAGCTTCGACAGGGTCGAAAAGACCCAGTACTTC. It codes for CASSFDRVEKTQYF. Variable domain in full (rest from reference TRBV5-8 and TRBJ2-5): EAGVTQSPTHLIKTRGQQATLRCSPISGHTSVYWYQQALGLGLQFLLWYDEGEERNRGNFPPRFSGRQFPNYSSELNVNALELEDSALYLCASSFDRVEKTQYFGPGTRLLVL.

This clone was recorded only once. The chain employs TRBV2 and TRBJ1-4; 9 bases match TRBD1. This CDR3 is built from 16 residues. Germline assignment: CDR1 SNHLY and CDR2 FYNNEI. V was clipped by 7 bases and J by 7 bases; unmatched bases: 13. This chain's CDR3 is CASNLPYGQGSEKLFF. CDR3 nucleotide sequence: TGTGCCAGCAATTTACCGTACGGACAGGGGTCTGAAAAACTGTTTTTT.

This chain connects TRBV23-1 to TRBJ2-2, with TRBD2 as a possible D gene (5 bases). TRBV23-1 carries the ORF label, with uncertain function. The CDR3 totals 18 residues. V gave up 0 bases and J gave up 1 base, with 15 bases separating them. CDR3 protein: CASSQSVEIEGNTGELFF. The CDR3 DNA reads TGCGCCAGCAGTCAATCGGTCGAAATCGAGGGGAACACCGGGGAGCTGTTTTTT.

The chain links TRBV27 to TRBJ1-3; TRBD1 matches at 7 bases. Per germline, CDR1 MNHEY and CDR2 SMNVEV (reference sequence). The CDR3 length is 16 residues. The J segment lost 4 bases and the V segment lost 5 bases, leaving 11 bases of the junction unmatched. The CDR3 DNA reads TGTGCCAGCAGTGCCCGACAGGGTCGGAAAGGAAACACCATATATTTT. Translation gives CASSARQGRKGNTIYF.

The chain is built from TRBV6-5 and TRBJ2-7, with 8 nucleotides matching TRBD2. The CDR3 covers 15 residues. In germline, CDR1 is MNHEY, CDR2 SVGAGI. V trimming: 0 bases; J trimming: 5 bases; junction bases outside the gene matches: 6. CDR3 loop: CASSYSGLGVHEQYF. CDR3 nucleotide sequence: TGTGCCAGCAGTTACTCGGGACTAGGGGTCCACGAGCAGTACTTC.

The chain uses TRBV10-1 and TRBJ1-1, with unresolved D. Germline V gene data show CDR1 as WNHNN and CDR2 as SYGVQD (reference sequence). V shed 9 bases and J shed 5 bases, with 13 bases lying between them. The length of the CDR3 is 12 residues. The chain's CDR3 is CASSLQRTEAFF. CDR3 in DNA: TGCGCCAGTAGTCTTCAGAGGACTGAAGCTTTCTTT.

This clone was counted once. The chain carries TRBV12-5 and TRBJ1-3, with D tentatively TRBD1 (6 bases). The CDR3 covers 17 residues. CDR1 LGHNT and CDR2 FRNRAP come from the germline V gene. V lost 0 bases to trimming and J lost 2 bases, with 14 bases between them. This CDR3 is CASGLVDGGRTGNTIYF. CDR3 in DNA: TGTGCTAGTGGTTTGGTAGACGGGGGGCGGACTGGAAACACCATATATTTT.

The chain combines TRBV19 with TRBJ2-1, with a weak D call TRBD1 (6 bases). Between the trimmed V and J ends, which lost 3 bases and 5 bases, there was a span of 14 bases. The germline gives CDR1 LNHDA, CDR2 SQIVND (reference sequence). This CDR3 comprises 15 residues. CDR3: CASSIVAGADNEQFF. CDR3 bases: TGTGCCAGTAGTATCGTGGCAGGGGCAGACAATGAGCAGTTCTTC. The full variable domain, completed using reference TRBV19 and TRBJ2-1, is DGGITQSPKYLFRKEGQNVTLSCEQNLNHDAMYWYRQDPGQGLRLIYYSQIVNDFQKGDIAEGYSVSREKKESFPLTVTSAQKNPTAFYLCASSIVAGADNEQFFGPGTRLTVL.

CDR3: CASSKRDKSTDTQYF. Here the CDR3 DNA reads TGTGCCAGCAGTAAAAGGGACAAGAGCACAGATACGCAGTATTTT. The rearrangement joins TRBV6-5 to TRBJ2-3; TRBD1 might be the D (6 bases). V was clipped by 5 bases and J by 0 bases, with 12 bases between them. The CDR3 is 15 amino acids. From germline, CDR1 is MNHEY and CDR2 SVGAGI.

CDR3 sequence (DNA): TGCGCCAGCAAAGTCCGGGGGGGAACCGGGGAGCTGTTTTTT. This codes for CASKVRGGTGELFF. The chain carries TRBV10-2 and TRBJ2-2; TRBD2 agrees at 8 bases. The CDR3 loop spans 14 amino acids. The trim removed 7 bases at V and 5 bases at J, leaving 6 bases unmatched. CDR1 is WSHSY and CDR2 is SAAADI in the germline V gene.

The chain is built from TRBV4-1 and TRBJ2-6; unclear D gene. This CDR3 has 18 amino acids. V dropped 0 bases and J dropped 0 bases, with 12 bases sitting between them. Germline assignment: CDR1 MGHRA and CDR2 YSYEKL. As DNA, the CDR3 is TGCGCCAGCAGCCAAGATTTGTCAGGCTACTCTGGGGCCAACGTCCTGACTTTC. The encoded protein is CASSQDLSGYSGANVLTF.

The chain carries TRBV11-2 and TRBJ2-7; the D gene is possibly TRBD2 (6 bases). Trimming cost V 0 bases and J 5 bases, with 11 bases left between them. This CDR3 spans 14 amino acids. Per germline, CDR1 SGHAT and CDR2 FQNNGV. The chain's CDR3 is CASSLEGGDDEQYF. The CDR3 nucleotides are TGTGCCAGCAGCTTAGAGGGGGGAGACGACGAGCAGTACTTC. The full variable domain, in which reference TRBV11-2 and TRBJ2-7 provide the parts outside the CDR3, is EAGVAQSPRYKIIEKRQSVAFWCNPISGHATLYWYQQILGQGPKLLIQFQNNGVVDDSQLPKDRFSAERLKGVDSTLKIQPAKLEDSAVYLCASSLEGGDDEQYFGPGTRLTVT.

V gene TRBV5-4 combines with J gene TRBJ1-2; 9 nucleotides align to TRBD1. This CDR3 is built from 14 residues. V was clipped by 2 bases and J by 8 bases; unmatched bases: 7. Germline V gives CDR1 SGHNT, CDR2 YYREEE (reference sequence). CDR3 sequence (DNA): TGTGCCAGCAGCTTTCCAACAGGGGGCCGGGGCTACACCTTC. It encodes CASSFPTGGRGYTF.

CDR3 sequence reads: CASSLEGGTGTQPQHF. The CDR3 DNA reads TGTGCCAGCAGCTTAGAGGGGGGGACAGGGACCCAGCCCCAGCATTTT. The chain uses TRBV11-2 and TRBJ1-5, with 9 bases matching TRBD1. The CDR3 runs 16 residues. J gave up 7 bases and V 0 bases, and 7 bases lay outside the gene matches. Germline CDR1 is SGHAT and CDR2 is FQNNGV.

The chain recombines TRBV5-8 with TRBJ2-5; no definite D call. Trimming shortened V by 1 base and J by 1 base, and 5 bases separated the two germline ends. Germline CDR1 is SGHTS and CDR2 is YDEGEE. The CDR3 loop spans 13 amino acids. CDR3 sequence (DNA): TGTGCCAGCAGCTTGCACACCCAAGAGACCCAGTACTTC. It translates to CASSLHTQETQYF.

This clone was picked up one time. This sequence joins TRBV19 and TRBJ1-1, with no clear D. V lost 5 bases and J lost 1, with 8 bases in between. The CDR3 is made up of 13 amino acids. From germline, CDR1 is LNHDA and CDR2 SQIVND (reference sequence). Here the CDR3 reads CASSFQQNTEAFF. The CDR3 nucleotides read TGTGCCAGTAGTTTCCAACAGAACACTGAAGCTTTCTTT.

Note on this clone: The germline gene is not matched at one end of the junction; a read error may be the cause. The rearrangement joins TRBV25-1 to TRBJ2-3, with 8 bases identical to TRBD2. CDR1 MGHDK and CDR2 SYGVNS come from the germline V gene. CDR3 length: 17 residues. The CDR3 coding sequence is TGTGCCAGCATTCGCAACGGGATGAGCGGGGGCACAAATACGCAGTATTTT. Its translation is CASIRNGMSGGTNTQYF.

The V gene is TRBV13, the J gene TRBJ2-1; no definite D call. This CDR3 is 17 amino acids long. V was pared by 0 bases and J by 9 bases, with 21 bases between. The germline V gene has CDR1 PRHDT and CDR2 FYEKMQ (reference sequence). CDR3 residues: CASSLGVARGSASEQFF. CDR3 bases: TGTGCCAGCAGCTTAGGAGTTGCTCGCGGCAGCGCCAGTGAGCAGTTCTTC.

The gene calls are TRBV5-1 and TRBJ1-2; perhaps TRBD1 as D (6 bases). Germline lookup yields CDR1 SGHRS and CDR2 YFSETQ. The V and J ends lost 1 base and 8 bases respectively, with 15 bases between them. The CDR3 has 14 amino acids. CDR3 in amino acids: CASSLNAGAKGYTF. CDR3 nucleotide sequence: TGCGCCAGCAGCTTGAATGCGGGGGCTAAAGGCTACACCTTC.

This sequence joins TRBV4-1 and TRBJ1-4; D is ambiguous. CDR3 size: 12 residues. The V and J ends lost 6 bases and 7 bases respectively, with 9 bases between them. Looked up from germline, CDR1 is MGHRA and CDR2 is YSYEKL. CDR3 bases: TGCGCCAGCAGTAGATCCGGTGAAAAACTGTTTTTT. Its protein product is CASSRSGEKLFF.

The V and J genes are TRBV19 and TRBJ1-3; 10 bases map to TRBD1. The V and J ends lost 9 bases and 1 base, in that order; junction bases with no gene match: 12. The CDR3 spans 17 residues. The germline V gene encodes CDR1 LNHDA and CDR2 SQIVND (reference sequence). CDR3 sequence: CASKTGGEVGSGNTIYF. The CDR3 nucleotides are TGTGCCAGCAAGACAGGGGGCGAAGTCGGGTCTGGAAACACCATATATTTT.